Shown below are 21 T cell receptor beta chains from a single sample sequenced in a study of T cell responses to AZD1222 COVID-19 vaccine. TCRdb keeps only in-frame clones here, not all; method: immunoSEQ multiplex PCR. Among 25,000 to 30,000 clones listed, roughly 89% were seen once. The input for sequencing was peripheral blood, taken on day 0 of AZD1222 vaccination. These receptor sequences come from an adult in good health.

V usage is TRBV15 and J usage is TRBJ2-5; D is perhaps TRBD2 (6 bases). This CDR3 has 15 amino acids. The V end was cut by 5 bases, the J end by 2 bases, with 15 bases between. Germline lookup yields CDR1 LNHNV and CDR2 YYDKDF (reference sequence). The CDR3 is CATSEERAGQETQYF. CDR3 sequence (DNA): TGTGCCACCAGCGAAGAGCGGGCGGGTCAAGAGACCCAGTACTTC.

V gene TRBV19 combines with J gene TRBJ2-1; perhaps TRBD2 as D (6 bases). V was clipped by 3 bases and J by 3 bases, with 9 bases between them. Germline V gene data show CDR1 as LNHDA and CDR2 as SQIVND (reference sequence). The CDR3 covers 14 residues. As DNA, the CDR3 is TGTGCCAGTAGTATCCAGCGGGTCTACAATGAGCAGTTCTTC. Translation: CASSIQRVYNEQFF.

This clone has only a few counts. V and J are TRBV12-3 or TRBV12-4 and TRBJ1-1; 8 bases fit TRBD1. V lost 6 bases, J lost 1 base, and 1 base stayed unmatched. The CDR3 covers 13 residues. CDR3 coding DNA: TGTGCCAGCAGGCAGGGGGCGAACACTGAAGCTTTCTTT. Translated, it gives CASRQGANTEAFF.

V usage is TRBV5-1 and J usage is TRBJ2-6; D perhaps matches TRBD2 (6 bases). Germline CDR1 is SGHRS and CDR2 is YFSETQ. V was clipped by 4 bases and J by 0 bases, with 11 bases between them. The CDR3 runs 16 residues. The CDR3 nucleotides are TGCGCCAGCAGCCCCCGGGGGAACTCTGGGGCCAACGTCCTGACTTTC. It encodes CASSPRGNSGANVLTF.

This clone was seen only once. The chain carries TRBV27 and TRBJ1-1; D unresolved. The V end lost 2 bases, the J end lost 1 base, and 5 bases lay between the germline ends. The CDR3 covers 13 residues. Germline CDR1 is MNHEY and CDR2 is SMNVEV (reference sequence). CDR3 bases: TGTGCCAGCAGTTTAATTAGGAACACTGAAGCTTTCTTT. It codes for CASSLIRNTEAFF.

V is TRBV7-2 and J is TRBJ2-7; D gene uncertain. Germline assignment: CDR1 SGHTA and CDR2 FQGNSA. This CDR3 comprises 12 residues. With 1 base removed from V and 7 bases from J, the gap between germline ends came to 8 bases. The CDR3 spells CASSLVRVEQYF. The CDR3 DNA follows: TGTGCCAGCAGCTTAGTTAGGGTGGAGCAGTACTTC.

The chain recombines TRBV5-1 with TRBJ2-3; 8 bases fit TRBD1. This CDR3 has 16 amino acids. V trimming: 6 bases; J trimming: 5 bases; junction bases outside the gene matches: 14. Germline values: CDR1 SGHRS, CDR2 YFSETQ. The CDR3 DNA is TGCGCCAGCACCCTGGGGGGACAGGTATCGAGAGATACGCAGTATTTT. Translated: CASTLGGQVSRDTQYF.

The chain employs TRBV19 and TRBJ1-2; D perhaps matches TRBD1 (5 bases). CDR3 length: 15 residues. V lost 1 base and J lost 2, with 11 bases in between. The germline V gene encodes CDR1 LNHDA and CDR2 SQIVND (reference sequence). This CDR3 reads CASSIGGTANYGYTF. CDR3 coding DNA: TGTGCCAGTAGTATAGGGGGGACCGCCAACTATGGCTACACCTTC.

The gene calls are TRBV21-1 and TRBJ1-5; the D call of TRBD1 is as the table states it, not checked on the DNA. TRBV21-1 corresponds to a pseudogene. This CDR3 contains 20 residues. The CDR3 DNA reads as TGTGCCAGCAGTTCTTATACCGGGACAGACGAAGACTATAGCAATCAGCCCCAGCATTTT. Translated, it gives CASSSYTGTDEDYSNQPQHF.

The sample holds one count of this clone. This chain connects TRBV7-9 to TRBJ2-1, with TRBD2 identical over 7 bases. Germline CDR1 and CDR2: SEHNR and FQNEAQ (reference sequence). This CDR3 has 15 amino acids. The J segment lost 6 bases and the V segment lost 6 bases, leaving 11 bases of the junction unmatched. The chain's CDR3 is CASRPRFREGNEQFF. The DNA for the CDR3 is TGTGCCAGCAGGCCAAGGTTCAGGGAGGGCAATGAGCAGTTCTTC.

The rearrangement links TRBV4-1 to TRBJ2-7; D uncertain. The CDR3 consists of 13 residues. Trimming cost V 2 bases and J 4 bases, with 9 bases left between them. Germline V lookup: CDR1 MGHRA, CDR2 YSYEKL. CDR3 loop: CASSQRAAYEQYF. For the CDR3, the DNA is TGCGCCAGCAGCCAAAGGGCCGCTTACGAGCAGTACTTC.

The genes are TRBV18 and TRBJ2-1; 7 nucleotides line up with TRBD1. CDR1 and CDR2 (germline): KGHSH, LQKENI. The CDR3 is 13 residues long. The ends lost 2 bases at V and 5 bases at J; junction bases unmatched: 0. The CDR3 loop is CASSPDRDNEQFF. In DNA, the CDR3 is TGTGCCAGCTCACCAGACAGGGACAATGAGCAGTTCTTC.

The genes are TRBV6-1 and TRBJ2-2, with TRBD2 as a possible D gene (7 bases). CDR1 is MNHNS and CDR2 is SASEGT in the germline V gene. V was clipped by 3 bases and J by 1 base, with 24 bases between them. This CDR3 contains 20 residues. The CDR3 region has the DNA TGTGCCAGCAGTGACCGGGGGGCCCTTGGACTAGTTGGGAACACCGGGGAGCTGTTTTTT. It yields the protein CASSDRGALGLVGNTGELFF.

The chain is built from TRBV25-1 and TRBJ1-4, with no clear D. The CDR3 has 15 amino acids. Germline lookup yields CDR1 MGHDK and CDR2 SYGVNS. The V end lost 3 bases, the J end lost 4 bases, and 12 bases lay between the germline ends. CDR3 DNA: TGTGCCAGCAGTGATAGGAGAGGGATTAATGAAAAACTGTTTTTT. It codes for CASSDRRGINEKLFF.

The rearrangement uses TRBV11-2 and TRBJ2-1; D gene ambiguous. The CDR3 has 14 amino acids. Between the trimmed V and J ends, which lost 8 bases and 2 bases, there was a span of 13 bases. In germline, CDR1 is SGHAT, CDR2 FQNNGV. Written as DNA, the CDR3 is TGTGCCAGCCTGAAGCGATTACCCTACAATGAGCAGTTCTTC. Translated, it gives CASLKRLPYNEQFF.

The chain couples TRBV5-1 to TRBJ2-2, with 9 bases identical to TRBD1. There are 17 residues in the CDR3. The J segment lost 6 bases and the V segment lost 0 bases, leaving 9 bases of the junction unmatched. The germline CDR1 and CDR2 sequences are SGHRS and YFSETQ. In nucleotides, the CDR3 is TGCGCCAGCAGCTTGGAAACCTTTAGACAGGGGGCCGGGGAGCTGTTTTTT. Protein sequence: CASSLETFRQGAGELFF. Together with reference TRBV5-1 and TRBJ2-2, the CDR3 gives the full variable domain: KAGVTQTPRYLIKTRGQQVTLSCSPISGHRSVSWYQQTPGQGLQFLFEYFSETQRNKGNFPGRFSGRQFSNSRSEMNVSTLELGDSALYLCASSLETFRQGAGELFFGEGSRLTVL.

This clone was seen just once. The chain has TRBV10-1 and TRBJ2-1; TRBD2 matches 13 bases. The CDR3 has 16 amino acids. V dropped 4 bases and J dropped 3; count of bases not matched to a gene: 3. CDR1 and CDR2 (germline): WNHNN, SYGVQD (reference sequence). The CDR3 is CASSVGLAGLYNEQFF. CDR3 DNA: TGCGCCAGCAGTGTGGGACTAGCGGGGCTCTACAATGAGCAGTTCTTC.

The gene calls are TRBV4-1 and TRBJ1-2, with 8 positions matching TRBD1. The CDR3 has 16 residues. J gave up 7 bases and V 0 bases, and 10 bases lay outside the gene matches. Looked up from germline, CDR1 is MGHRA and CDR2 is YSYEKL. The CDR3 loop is CASSQEPLTGAVGYTF. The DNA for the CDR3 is TGCGCCAGCAGCCAAGAACCGTTGACAGGGGCGGTTGGCTACACCTTC.

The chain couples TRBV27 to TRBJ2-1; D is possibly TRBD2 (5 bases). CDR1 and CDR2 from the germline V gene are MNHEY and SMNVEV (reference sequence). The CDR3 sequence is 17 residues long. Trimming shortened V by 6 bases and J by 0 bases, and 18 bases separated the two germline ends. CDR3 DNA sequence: TGTGCCAGCAGCCTGGACTTTCTCTCGAGCTCCTACAATGAGCAGTTCTTC. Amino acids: CASSLDFLSSSYNEQFF.

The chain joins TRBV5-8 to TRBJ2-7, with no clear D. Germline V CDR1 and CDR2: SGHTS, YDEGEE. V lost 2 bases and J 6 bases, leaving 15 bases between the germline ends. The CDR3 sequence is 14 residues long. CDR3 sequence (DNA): TGTGCCAGCAGCTTATACGGAACCACTATCGAGCAGTACTTC. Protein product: CASSLYGTTIEQYF.

The DNA of the CDR3 is TGTGCCAGCAGCTTGGACAGGGCGACCCCGAACACTGAAGCTTTCTTT. The encoded protein is CASSLDRATPNTEAFF. The rearrangement uses TRBV5-4 and TRBJ1-1; a weak D match, TRBD1 (6 bases). This CDR3 comprises 16 residues. The germline V gene encodes CDR1 SGHNT and CDR2 YYREEE (reference sequence). V was clipped by 0 bases and J by 1 base, with 13 bases between them.